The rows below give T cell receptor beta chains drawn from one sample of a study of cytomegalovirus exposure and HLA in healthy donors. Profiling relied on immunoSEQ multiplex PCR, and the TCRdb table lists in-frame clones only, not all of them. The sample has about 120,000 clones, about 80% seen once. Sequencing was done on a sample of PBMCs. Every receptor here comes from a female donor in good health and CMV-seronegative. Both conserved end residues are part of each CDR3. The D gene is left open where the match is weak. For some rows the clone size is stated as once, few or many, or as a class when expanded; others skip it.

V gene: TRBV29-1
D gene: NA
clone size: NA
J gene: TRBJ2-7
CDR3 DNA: TGCAGCGTGGGCGAACTCTCCTACGAGCAGTACTTC
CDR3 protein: CSVGELSYEQYF

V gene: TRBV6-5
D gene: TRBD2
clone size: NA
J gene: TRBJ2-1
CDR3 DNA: TGTGCCAGCAGTTACAGCGGGGGGCGCTACAATGAGCAGTTCTTC
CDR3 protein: CASSYSGGRYNEQFF

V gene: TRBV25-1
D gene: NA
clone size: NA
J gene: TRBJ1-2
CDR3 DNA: TGTGCCAGCAGTGAACTGGGCGGCTACACCTTC
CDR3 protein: CASSELGGYTF

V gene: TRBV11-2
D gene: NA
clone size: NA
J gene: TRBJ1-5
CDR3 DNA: TGTGCCAGCAGCTTAGAGGGAGAGAGCAATCAGCCCCAGCATTTT
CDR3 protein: CASSLEGESNQPQHF

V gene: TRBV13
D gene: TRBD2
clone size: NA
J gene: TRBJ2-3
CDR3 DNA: TGTGCCAGCAGCGTAACGGGGGGGCCCACAGATACGCAGTATTTT
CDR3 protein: CASSVTGGPTDTQYF

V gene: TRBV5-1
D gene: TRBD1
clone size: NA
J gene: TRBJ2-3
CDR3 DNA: TGCGCCAGCAGCTTAGACATGACAGGGACGCACACAGATACGCAGTATTTT
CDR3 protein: CASSLDMTGTHTDTQYF

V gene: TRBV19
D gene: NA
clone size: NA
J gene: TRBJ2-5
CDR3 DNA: TGTGCCAGTAGTCGAGGGGAGACCCAGTACTTC
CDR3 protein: CASSRGETQYF

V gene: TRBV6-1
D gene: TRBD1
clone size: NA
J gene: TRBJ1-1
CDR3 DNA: TGTGCCAGCAGATCCACAGGGGGTGGGTCTGAAGCTTTCTTT
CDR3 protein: CASRSTGGGSEAFF

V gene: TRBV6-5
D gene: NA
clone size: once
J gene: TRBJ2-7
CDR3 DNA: TGTGCCAGCAGACCCCTGATCGTCCACGAGCAGTACTTC
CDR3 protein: CASRPLIVHEQYF

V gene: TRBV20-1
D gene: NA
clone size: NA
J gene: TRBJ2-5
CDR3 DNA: TGCAGTGCCGAGTCCCGGGAGACCCAGTACTTC
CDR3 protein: CSAESRETQYF

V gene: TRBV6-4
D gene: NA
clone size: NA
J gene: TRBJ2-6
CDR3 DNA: TGTGCCAGCAGTGCAAGGGGCTCTGGGGCCAACGTCCTGACTTTC
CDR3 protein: CASSARGSGANVLTF

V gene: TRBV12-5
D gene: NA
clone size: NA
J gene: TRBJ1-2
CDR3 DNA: TGTGCTAGTGGTTCAGGATACTCACGCGATATACATGGCTACACCTTC
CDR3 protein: CASGSGYSRDIHGYTF

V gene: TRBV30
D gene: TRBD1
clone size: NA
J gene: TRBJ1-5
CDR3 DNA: TGTGCCTGGACCCGGGACAGCGTCAATCAGCCCCAGCATTTT
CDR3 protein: CAWTRDSVNQPQHF

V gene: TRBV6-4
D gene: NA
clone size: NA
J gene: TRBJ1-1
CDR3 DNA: TGTGCCAGCAGTGATGGACAGACCTCTGAAGCTTTCTTT
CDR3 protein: CASSDGQTSEAFF

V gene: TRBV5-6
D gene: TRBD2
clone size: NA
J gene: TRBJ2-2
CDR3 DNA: TGTGCCAGCAGCTTGTGGACTAGCGGGGACCACACCGGGGAGCTGTTTTTT
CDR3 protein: CASSLWTSGDHTGELFF

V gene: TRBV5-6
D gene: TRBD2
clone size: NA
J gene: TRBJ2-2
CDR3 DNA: TGTGCCAGCAGCGCCGCAAGAGGACTAGCGGGGAACACCGGGGAGCTGTTTTTT
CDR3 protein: CASSAARGLAGNTGELFF

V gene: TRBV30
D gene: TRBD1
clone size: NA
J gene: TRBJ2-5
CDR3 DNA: TGTGCCTGGAGCGACAGGGTGGGGGAGACCCAGTACTTC
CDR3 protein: CAWSDRVGETQYF

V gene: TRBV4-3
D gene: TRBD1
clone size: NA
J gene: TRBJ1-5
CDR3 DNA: TGCGCCAGCAGCCAAGCTCTCCGAGGACAGGGAGGCAATCAGCCCCAGCATTTT
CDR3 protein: CASSQALRGQGGNQPQHF

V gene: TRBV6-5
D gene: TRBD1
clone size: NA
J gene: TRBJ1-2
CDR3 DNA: TGTGCCAGCAGTTACAAAGGGACAGCGTTGGCTGGCTACACCTTC
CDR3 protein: CASSYKGTALAGYTF

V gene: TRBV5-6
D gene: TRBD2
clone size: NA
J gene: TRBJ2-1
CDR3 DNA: TGTGCCAGCAGCTCTGTAACAGCTAGCGGGTCATTATACAATGAGCAGTTCTTC
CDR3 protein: CASSSVTASGSLYNEQFF

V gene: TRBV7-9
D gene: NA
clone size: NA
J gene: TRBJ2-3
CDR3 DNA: TGTGCCAGCAGCTTAAACGGCCCCGAGGTCACAGATACGCAGTATTTT
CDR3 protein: CASSLNGPEVTDTQYF

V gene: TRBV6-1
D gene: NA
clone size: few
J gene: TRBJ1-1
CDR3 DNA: TGTGCCAGCAATCCACCGCCTAGAGGAGAGGCTTTCTTT
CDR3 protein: CASNPPPRGEAFF

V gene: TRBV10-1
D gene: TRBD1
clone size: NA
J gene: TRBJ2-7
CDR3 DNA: TGCGCCAGCAACTCGGACAGGGACGAGCAGTACTTC
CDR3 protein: CASNSDRDEQYF

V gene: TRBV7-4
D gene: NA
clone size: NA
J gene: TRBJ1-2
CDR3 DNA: TGTGCCAGCAGTATAGGGAGAAGCGTCGCCTATGGCTACACCTTC
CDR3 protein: CASSIGRSVAYGYTF

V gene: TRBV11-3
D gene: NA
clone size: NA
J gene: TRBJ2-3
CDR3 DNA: TGTGCCAGCAGCCGAGGCCGGCCAGTCAATCCAGATACGCAGTATTTT
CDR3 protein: CASSRGRPVNPDTQYF

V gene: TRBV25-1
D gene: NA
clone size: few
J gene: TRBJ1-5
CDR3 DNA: TGTGCCAGCAGTAGAGGCAATCAGCCCCAGCATTTT
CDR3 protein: CASSRGNQPQHF

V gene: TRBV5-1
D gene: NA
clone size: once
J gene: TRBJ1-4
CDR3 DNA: TGCGCCAGCAGCTTGGGTCTTAGGGGGAATGAAAAACTGTTTTTT
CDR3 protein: CASSLGLRGNEKLFF

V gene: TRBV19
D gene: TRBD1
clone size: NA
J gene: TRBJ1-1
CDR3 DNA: TGTGCCAGTAGTATCTCCGGGACAGGCAAAATTGAAGCTTTCTTT
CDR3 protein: CASSISGTGKIEAFF

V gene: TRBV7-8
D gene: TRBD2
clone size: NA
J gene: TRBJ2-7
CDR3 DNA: TGTGCCAGCAGCTTAGCTCGGGGGGCCTACGAGCAGTACTTC
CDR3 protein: CASSLARGAYEQYF

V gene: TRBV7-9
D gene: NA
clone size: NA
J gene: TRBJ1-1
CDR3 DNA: TGTTCCAGCAGCTTAGTGGGGGGGGTCACTGAAGCTTTCTTT
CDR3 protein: CSSSLVGGVTEAFF

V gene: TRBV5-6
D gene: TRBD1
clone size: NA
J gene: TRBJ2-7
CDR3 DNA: TGTGCCAGCAGCTTGTTGCTAGGAGAGGGGGCTAGCTACGAGCAGTACTTC
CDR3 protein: CASSLLLGEGASYEQYF

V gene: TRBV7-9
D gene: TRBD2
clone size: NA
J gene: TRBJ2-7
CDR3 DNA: TGTGCCAGCAGCCAAGAGGGAGGGGAGCAGTACTTC
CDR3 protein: CASSQEGGEQYF

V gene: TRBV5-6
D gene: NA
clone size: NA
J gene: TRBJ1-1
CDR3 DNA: TGTGCCAGCAGCTTCGCGAACGAAGCTTTCTTT
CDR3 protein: CASSFANEAFF

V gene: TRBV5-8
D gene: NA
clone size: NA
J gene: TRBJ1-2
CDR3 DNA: TGTGCCAGCAGCCCTTCCGGTCGGAGTTACTATGGCTACACCTTC
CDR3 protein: CASSPSGRSYYGYTF

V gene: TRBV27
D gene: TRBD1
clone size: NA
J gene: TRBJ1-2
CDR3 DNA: TGTGCCAGCAGTTCTAACGCGAACAGGGGAGGTTCCGGCTACACCTTC
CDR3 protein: CASSSNANRGGSGYTF

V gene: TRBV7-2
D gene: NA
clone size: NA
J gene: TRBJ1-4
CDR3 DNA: TGTGCCAGCAGCCCCGCTGGGCTGAGTGAAAAACTGTTTTTT
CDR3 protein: CASSPAGLSEKLFF

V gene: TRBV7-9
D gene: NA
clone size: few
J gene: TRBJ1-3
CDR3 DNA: TGTGCCAGCGCTGACTTCCCCATATATTTT
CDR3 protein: CASADFPIYF

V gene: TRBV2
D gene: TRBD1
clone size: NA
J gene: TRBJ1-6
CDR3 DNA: TGTGCCAGTACCGGGACAGTGAATTCACCCCTCCACTTT
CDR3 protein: CASTGTVNSPLHF

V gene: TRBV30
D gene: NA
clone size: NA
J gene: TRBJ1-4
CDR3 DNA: TGTGCCTGGACAGAAGTGAATAATGAAAAACTGTTTTTT
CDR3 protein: CAWTEVNNEKLFF

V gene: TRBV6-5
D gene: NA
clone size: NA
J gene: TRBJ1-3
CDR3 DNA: TGTGCCAGCCATGGGGGGGCCTCTGGAAACACCATATATTTT
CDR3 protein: CASHGGASGNTIYF

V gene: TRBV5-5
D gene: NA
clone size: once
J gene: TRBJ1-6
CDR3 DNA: TGTGCCAGCAGCCGAAAAGAGGCAGGGCCCGGGGGGAATTCACCCCTCCACTTT
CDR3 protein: CASSRKEAGPGGNSPLHF

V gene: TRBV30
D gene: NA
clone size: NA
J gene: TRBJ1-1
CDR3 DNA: TGTGCCTGGAGTTCATATCCCCGGAGCTACACTGAAGCTTTCTTT
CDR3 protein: CAWSSYPRSYTEAFF

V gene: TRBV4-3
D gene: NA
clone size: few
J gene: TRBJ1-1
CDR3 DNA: TGCGCCAGCAGCCAAGCCGGTGAGAACACTGAAGCTTTCTTT
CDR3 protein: CASSQAGENTEAFF

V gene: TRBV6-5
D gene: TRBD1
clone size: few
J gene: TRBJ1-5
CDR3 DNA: TGTGCCAGCAGTCAGGGGGCAGGTCAGCCCCAGCATTTT
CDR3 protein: CASSQGAGQPQHF

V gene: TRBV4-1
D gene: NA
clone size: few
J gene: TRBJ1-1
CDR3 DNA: TGCGCCAGCGGTCTAGATAGTAACACTGAAGCTTTCTTT
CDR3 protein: CASGLDSNTEAFF

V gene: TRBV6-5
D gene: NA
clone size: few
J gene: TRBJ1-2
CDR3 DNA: TGTGCCAGCAGTTCCCCTGGAGATGGCTACACCTTC
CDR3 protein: CASSSPGDGYTF

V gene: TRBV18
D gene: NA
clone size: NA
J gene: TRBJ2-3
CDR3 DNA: TGTGCCAGCTCACCACATCTAGTAGTGACAGATACGCAGTATTTT
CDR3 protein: CASSPHLVVTDTQYF